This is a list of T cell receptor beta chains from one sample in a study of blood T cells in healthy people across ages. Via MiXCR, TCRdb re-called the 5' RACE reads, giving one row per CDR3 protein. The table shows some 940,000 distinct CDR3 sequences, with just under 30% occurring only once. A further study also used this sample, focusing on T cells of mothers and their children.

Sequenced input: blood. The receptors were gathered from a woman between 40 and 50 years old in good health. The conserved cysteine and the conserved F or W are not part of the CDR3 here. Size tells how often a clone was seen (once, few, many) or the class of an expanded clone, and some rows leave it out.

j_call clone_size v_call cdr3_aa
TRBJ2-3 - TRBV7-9 ASSERGRADTQY
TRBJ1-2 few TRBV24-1 ATSDLGQVRGYT
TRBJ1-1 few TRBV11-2 ASSQEQGALPTEAF
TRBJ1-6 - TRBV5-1 ASSLDPGNSPLH
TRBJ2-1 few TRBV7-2 ASSSSGGANNEQF
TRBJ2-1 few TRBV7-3 ASSLIGTSGGAVNEQF
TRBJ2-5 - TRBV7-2 ASSPPGGGPETQY
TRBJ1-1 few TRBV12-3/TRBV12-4 ASSSGTAAF
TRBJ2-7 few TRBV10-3 AISARQGTHEQY
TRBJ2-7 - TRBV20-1 SARLDRGHHEQY
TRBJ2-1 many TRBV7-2 ASSLAVPSYNEQF
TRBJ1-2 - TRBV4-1 ASSQERGPYGYT
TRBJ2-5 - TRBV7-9 ASSQEWGAGETQY
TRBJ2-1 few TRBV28 ASSRTGENEQF
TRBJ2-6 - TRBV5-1 ASSLTGQGFGGANVLT
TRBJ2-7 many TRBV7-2 ASRWTASSYEQY
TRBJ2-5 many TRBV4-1 ASSPSPGQETQY
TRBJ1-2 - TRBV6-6 ASSSPSATGPYT
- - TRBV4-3 ASSPSRGRTQY
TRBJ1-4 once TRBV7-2 ACSLADGGKKLF
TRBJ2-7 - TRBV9 ASSLEGDAYEQY
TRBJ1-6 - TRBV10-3 AISESERDSLH
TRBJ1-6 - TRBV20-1 SARDGRGPPH
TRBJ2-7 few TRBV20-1 SASGLAGANSYEQY
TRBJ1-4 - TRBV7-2 ASSLPSGTAPEKLF
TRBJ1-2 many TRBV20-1 SARDVKGHPGGYT
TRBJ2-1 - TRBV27 ASSFNFGNEQF
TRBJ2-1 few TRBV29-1 SVEDNGRGGEQF
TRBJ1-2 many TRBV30 AWRDNYGYT
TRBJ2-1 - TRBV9 ASSVEGQYNEQF
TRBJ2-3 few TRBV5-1 ASSPYGQGITDTQY
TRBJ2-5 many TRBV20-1 SARGSGGAEKTQY
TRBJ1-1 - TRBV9 ASSVEKFTEAF
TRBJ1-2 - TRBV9 ASSAPGVINYGYT
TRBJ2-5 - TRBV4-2 ASSQDGWGGGETQY
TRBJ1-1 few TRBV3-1 ASSDVGNTEAF
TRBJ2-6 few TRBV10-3 ATSDLLAGGPNSGANVLT
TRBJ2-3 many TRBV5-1 ASSQEPSTDTQY
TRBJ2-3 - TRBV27 ASSLNAKRPDTQY
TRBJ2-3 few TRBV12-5 ASGLVLGQGVTQY